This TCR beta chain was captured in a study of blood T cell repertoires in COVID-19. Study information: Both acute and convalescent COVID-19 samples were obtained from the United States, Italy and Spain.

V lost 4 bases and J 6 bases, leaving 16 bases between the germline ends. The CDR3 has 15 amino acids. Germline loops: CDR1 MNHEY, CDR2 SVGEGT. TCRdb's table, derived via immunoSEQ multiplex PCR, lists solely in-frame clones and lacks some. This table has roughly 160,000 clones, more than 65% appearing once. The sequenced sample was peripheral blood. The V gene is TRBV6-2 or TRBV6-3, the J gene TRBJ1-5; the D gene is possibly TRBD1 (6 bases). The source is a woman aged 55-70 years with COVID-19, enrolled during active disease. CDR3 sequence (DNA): TGTGCCAGCAGTTTCCCGGGGGGGCTGGGTCAGCCCCAGCATTTT. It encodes CASSFPGGLGQPQHF.